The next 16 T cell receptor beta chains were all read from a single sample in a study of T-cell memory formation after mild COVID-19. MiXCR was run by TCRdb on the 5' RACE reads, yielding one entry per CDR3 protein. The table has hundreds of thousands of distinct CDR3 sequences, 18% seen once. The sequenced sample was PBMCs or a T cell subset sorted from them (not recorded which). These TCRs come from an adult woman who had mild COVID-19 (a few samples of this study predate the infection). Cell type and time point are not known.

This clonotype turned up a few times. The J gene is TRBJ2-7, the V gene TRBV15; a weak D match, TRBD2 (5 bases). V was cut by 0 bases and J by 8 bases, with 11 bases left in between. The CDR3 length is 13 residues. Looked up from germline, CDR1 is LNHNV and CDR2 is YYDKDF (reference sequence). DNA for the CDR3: TGTGCCACCAGCAGAGATCCCGGGGAACAGCAGTACTTC. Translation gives CATSRDPGEQQYF.

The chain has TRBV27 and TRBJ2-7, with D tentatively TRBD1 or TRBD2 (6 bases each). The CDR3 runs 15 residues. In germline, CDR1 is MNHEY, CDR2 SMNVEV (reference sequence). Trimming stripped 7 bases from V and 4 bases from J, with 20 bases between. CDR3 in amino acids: CASTLSSGGAYEQYF. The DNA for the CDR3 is TGTGCCAGCACCCTAAGTTCCGGGGGCGCGTACGAGCAGTACTTC.

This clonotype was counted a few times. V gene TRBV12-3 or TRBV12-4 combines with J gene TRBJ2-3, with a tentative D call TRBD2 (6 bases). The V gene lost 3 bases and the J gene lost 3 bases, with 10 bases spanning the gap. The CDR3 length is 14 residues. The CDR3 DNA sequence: TGTGCCAGCAGTTTCGGGCTAGCGACAGATACGCAGTATTTT. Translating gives CASSFGLATDTQYF.

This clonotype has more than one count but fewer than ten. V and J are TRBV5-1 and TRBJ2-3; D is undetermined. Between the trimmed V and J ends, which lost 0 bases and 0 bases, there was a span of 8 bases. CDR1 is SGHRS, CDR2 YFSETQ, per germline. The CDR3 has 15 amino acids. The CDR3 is CASSLADSSTDTQYF. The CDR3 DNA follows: TGCGCCAGCAGCTTGGCCGACTCTAGCACAGATACGCAGTATTTT.

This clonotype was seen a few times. The DNA of the CDR3 is TGCGCCAGCAGCCAAGATAGGGCGTCCTACAATGAGCAGTTCTTC. Translated, it gives CASSQDRASYNEQFF. V usage is TRBV4-1 and J usage is TRBJ2-1, with no clear D. Germline CDR1 is MGHRA and CDR2 is YSYEKL. The V and J ends lost 0 bases and 1 base respectively, with 7 bases between them. This CDR3 spans 15 amino acids.

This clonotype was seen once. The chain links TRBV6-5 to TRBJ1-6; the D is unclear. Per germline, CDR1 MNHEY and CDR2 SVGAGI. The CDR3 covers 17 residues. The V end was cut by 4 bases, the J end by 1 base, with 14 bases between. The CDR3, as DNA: TGTGCCAGCAGTTCCGCGGGCGTGGGGTCCTATAATTCACCCCTCCACTTT. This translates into CASSSAGVGSYNSPLHF.

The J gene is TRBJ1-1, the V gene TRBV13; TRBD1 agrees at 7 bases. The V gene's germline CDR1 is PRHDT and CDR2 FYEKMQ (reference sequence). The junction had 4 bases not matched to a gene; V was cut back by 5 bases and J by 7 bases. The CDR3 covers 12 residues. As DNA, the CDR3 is TGTGCCAGCAGCCCGAGGACAGGTGAAGCTTTCTTT. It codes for CASSPRTGEAFF.

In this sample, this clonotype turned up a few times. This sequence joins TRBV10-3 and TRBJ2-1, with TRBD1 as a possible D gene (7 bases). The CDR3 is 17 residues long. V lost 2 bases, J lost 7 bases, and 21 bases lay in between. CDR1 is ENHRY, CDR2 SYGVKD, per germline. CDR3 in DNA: TGTGCCATCAGTGAGAAGTTCGGGACAGCGGGCTTGAATGAGCAGTTCTTC. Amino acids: CAISEKFGTAGLNEQFF.

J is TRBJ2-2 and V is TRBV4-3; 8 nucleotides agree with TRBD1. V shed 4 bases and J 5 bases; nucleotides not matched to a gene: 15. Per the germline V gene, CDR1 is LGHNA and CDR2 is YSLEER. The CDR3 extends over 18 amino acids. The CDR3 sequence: CASSRAATGGRLTGELFF. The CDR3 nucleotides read TGCGCCAGCAGCCGAGCAGCTACAGGGGGTCGGTTGACCGGGGAGCTGTTTTTT.

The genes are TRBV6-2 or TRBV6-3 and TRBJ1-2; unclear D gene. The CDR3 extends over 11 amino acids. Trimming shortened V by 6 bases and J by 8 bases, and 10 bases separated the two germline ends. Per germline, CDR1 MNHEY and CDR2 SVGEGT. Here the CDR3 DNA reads TGTGCCAGCAGCGGCGTCTCCGGCTACACCTTC. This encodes CASSGVSGYTF.

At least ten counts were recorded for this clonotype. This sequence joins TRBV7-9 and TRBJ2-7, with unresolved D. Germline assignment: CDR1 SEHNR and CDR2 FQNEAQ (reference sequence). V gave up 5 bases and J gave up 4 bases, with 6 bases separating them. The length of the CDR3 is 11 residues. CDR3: CASSRKYEQYF. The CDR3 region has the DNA TGTGCCAGCAGCCGAAAATACGAGCAGTACTTC.

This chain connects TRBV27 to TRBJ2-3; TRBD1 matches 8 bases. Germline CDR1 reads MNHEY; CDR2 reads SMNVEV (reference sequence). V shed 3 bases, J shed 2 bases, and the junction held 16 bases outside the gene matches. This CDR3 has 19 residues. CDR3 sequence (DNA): TGTGCCAGCAGTTTGGCCGGACAGGGAACTACAGCTTTCACAGATACGCAGTATTTT. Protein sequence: CASSLAGQGTTAFTDTQYF.

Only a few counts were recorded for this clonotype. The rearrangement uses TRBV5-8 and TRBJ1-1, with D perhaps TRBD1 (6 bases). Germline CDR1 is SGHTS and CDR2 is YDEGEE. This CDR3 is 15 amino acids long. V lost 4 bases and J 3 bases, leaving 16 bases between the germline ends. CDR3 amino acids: CASSRTGGRYTEAFF. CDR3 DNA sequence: TGTGCCAGCAGCCGTACGGGGGGCCGGTACACTGAAGCTTTCTTT.

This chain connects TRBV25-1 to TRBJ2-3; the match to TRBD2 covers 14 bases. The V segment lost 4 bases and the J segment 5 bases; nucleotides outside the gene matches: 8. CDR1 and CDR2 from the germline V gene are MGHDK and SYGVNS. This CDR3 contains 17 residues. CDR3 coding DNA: TGTGCCAGCAGTGCAGAGGGACTAGCGGGAGTGGGAGATACGCAGTATTTT. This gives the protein CASSAEGLAGVGDTQYF.

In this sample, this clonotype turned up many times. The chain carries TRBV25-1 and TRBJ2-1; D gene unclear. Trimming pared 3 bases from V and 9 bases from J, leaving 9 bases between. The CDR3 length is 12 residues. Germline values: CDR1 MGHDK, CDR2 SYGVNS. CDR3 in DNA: TGTGCCAGCAGTGACAAGGGTATTGAGCAGTTCTTC. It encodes CASSDKGIEQFF.

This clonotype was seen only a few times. This chain's CDR3 is CASSSRTGDAGELFF. CDR3 DNA sequence: TGCGCCAGCAGCTCCCGGACAGGGGATGCCGGGGAGCTGTTTTTT. The gene calls are TRBV5-1 and TRBJ2-2, with 9 bases identical to TRBD1. Germline assignment: CDR1 SGHRS and CDR2 YFSETQ. This CDR3 region has 15 residues. Germline trimming cut 3 bases from V and 6 bases from J; bases unmatched to any gene: 6.